A selection of T cell receptor beta chains follows, all from one sample in a study of technical replicates of blood from a handful of donors. This table comes from immunoSEQ multiplex PCR, and its TCRdb copy is limited to in-frame clones, with some not included. The sample shows about 83,000 clones, approximately 92% of them seen only once. The sequenced sample was T cells isolated from PBMCs. The receptors derive from a human donor in good health. CDR3s include the opening cysteine and the closing phenylalanine or tryptophan. Fields, in order: D gene, J gene, clone size, V gene, CDR3 protein, CDR3 DNA. The D gene is left open where the match is weak. Clone size, where shown, is once, few, many, or a class for clones that have expanded.

- | TRBJ2-1 | - | TRBV7-9 | CASSKRGNHVYNEQFF | TGTGCCAGCAGCAAAAGGGGTAACCATGTATACAATGAGCAGTTCTTC
TRBD1 | TRBJ2-2 | - | TRBV5-1 | CASSDPNAPRKQGEHPNTGELFF | TGCGCCAGCAGCGATCCCAACGCTCCACGTAAACAGGGGGAACATCCGAACACCGGGGAGCTGTTTTTT
- | TRBJ2-1 | - | TRBV29-1 | CSVEGKDTLPEQFF | TGCAGCGTTGAAGGTAAGGACACGCTTCCCGAGCAGTTCTTC
- | TRBJ2-4 | - | TRBV27 | CASSSGGFAKNIQYF | TGTGCCAGCAGTTCAGGGGGGTTTGCCAAAAACATTCAGTACTTC
TRBD1 | TRBJ1-6 | - | TRBV5-1 | CASSSRTGGSYNSPLHF | TGCGCCAGCAGCTCCCGGACAGGGGGTTCCTATAATTCACCCCTCCACTTT
- | TRBJ2-7 | - | TRBV10-3 | CAISGGSVNEQYF | TGTGCCATCAGTGGAGGTAGCGTTAACGAGCAGTACTTC
TRBD1 | TRBJ1-1 | - | TRBV5-1 | CASSFRTGGRDTEAFF | TGCGCCAGCAGCTTTCGGACAGGGGGACGGGACACTGAAGCTTTCTTT
- | TRBJ1-3 | - | TRBV2 | CASLRDRLRHTIYF | TGTGCCAGCCTCCGGGATAGGTTGCGACACACCATATATTTT
TRBD2 | TRBJ2-1 | - | TRBV19 | CASSIGASGNSEQFF | TGTGCCAGTAGTATCGGGGCTAGCGGGAATAGTGAGCAGTTCTTC
TRBD1 | TRBJ1-1 | - | TRBV7-9 | CASSLQTGGTEAFF | TGTGCCAGCAGCTTACAGACAGGGGGCACTGAAGCTTTCTTT
TRBD2 | TRBJ2-5 | - | TRBV7-9 | CASSQLAALQETQYF | TGTGCCAGCAGCCAACTAGCGGCCCTTCAGGAGACCCAGTACTTC
TRBD1 | TRBJ1-2 | - | TRBV5-1 | CASSLGQGNWDGYTF | TGCGCCAGCAGCTTGGGACAGGGCAATTGGGATGGCTACACCTTC
TRBD2 | TRBJ2-1 | few | TRBV7-3 | CASSPQTLLAGALSNEQFF | TGTGCCAGCAGCCCTCAGACCCTATTAGCGGGGGCCCTTAGTAATGAGCAGTTCTTC
TRBD2 | TRBJ2-1 | once | TRBV25-1 | CASSPTSGRGEQFF | TGTGCCAGCAGCCCGACTAGCGGGAGGGGTGAGCAGTTCTTC
- | TRBJ2-7 | - | TRBV30 | CAWTTGFNEQYF | TGTGCCTGGACGACGGGATTTAACGAGCAGTACTTC
- | TRBJ2-1 | - | TRBV11-3 | CASSGVSSYNEQFF | TGTGCCAGCTCCGGGGTTAGCTCCTACAATGAGCAGTTCTTC
- | TRBJ1-2 | - | TRBV11-3 | CASDDRNYGYTF | TGTGCCAGCGATGACAGGAACTATGGCTACACCTTC
TRBD1 | TRBJ2-1 | - | TRBV6-1 | CASMMPGQANEQFF | TGTGCCAGCATGATGCCGGGACAGGCTAATGAGCAGTTCTTC
TRBD1 | TRBJ1-2 | - | TRBV7-9 | CASSRGQTYGYTF | TGTGCCAGCAGCCGGGGACAGACCTATGGCTACACCTTC
TRBD1 | TRBJ2-7 | - | TRBV19 | CASSTERQGAYEQYF | TGTGCCAGTAGTACAGAAAGACAGGGCGCCTACGAGCAGTACTTC
TRBD2 | TRBJ2-5 | - | TRBV11-2 | CASRSSGTSRFETQYF | TGTGCCAGCAGATCCTCCGGGACTAGTCGTTTTGAGACCCAGTACTTC
- | TRBJ1-4 | - | TRBV6-1 | CASTHGGSNEKLFF | TGTGCCAGCACCCACGGGGGGTCTAATGAAAAACTGTTTTTT